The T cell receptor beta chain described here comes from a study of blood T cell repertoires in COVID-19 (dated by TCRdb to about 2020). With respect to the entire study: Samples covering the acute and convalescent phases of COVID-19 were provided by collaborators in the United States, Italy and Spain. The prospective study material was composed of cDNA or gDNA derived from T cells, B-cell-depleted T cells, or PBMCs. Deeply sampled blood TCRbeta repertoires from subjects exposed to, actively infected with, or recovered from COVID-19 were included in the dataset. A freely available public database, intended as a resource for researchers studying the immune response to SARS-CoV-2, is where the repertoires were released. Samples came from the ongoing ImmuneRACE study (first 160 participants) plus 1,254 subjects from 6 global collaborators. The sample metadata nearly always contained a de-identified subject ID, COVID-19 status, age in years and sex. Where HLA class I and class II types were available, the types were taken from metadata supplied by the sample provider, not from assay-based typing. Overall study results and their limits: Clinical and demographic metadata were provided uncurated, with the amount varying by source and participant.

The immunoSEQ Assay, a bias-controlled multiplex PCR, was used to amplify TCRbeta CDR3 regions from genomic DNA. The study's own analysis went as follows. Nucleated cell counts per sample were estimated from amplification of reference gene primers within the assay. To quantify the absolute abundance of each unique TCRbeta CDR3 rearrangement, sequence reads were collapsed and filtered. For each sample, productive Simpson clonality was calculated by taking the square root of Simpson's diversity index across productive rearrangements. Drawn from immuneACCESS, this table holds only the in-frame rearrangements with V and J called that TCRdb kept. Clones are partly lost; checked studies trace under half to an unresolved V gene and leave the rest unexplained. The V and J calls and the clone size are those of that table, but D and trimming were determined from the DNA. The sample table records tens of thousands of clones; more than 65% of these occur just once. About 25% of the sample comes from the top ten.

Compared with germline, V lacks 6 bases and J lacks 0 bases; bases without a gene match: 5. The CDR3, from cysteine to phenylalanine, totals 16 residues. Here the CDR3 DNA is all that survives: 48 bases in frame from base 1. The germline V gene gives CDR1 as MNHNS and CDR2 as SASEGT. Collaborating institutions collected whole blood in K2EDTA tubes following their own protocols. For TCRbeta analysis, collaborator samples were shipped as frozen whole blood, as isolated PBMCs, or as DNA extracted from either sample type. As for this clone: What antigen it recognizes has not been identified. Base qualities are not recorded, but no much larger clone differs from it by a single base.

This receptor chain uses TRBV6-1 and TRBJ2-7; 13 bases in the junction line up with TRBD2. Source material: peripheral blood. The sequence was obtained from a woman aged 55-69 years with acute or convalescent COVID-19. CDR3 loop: CASRELAGGNSYEQYF. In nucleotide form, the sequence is TGTGCCAGCAGGGAACTAGCGGGGGGGAACTCCTACGAGCAGTACTTC.